Below, 6 T cell receptor beta chains from the same sample are listed, as sequenced in a study of regulatory T cells in long-lasting Graves disease. Time point here: persistent/refractory GD, antithyroid drugs over 5 years with positive TRAb. Making the TCR library involved RNA that had been extracted from PBMCs. For TCR beta, libraries came from iRepertoire HTBI primers and Arm-PCR of CDR3 regions. TCRdb reprocessed the multiplex PCR reads via MiXCR and lists one record per CDR3 protein. Here the sample spans 400,000 to 500,000 distinct CDR3 sequences, around a fifth being singletons. Sample: peripheral blood mononuclear cells (PBMCs), taken when the disease was refractory, from a patient treated with antithyroid drugs. The source of these receptors is a female donor with Graves disease.

This clonotype has a count of ten or more. The chain joins TRBV6-1 to TRBJ1-2; perhaps TRBD1 as D (6 bases). Trimming shortened V by 5 bases and J by 2 bases, and 9 bases separated the two germline ends. This CDR3 is built from 13 residues. Germline lookup yields CDR1 MNHNS and CDR2 SASEGT. The CDR3 bases are TGTGCCAGCAGTACAGGGTTCAACTATGGCTACACCTTC. As protein: CASSTGFNYGYTF.

This clonotype was seen just once. The chain combines TRBV12-3 or TRBV12-4 with TRBJ2-3; 9 nucleotides match TRBD1. CDR3 size: 14 residues. V shed 6 bases and J 3 bases; nucleotides not matched to a gene: 4. CDR3 protein: CASSLQGATDTQYF. The CDR3 nucleotides are TGTGCCAGCAGCCTACAGGGGGCGACAGATACGCAGTATTTT.

The V call is TRBV19, the J call TRBJ1-2; D perhaps matches TRBD1 (6 bases). CDR3 length: 13 residues. Trimming left V 4 bases short and J 6 bases short, with 12 bases between. Germline CDR1 reads LNHDA; CDR2 reads SQIVND (reference sequence). CDR3 in DNA: TGTGCCAGTAGTAAGGACAGCTGGGATGGCTACACCTTC. Translating it yields CASSKDSWDGYTF.

In this sample, this clonotype turned up many times. This sequence joins TRBV12-3 or TRBV12-4 and TRBJ1-1, with no clear D. CDR3 length: 14 amino acids. Deletions cut 5 bases from V and 2 bases from J, with 12 bases between. CDR3 amino acids: CASSLTASNTEAFF. CDR3 bases: TGTGCCAGCAGTCTAACAGCTAGCAACACTGAAGCTTTCTTT.

This rearrangement joins TRBV2 to TRBJ1-4, with 7 bases lining up with TRBD1. The germline V gene encodes CDR1 SNHLY and CDR2 FYNNEI. Trimming took 2 bases from V and 5 from J; bases not matched to a gene: 14. The CDR3 is 18 amino acids. The CDR3 bases are TGTGCCAGCAGTGAATCGGGACAGACGACGAGACTCAATGAAAAACTGTTTTTT. Its translation: CASSESGQTTRLNEKLFF.

The gene calls are TRBV7-9 and TRBJ2-5; 7 bases align to TRBD2. This CDR3 contains 15 residues. CDR1 is SEHNR, CDR2 FQNEAQ, per germline (reference sequence). V was pared by 1 base and J by 9 bases, with 11 bases of the junction left unmatched. In DNA, the CDR3 is TGTGCCAGCAGCTTAGGGTCGGGAGGCTCGGGCCCCCAGTACTTC. Encoded protein: CASSLGSGGSGPQYF. Filled out from reference TRBV7-9 and TRBJ2-5, the complete variable domain reads DTGVSQNPRHKITKRGQNVTFRCDPISEHNRLYWYRQTLGQGPEFLTYFQNEAQLEKSRLLSDRFSAERPKGSFSTLEIQRTEQGDSAMYLCASSLGSGGSGPQYFGPGTRLLVL.